The 22 T cell receptor beta chains below were found in one sample sequenced in a study of monozygotic twins with inflammatory bowel disease. No DNA is given; TCRdb re-called the 5' RACE reads and lists each CDR3 protein once. In all, the sample yields approximately 340,000 distinct CDR3 sequences. Sequenced material: blood. These TCRs come from a human donor with ulcerative colitis or Crohn's disease, or a healthy co-twin of an affected twin (not recorded which).

The chain carries TRBV5-4 and TRBJ2-5; TCRdb picks TRBD1, but there is no DNA to check that call. This CDR3 is 15 amino acids long. CDR1 SGHNT and CDR2 YYREEE come from the germline V gene (reference sequence). This CDR3 reads CASSPTGQGGETQYF.

This chain uses TRBV5-1 with TRBJ2-1; TCRdb lists TRBD2, though no DNA is available to test this call. The CDR3 is 17 amino acids. Germline values: CDR1 SGHRS, CDR2 YFSETQ. CDR3 in amino acids: CASSLIPSGVSYNEQFF. Looking up the rest from reference TRBV5-1 and TRBJ2-1 gives the full variable domain: KAGVTQTPRYLIKTRGQQVTLSCSPISGHRSVSWYQQTPGQGLQFLFEYFSETQRNKGNFPGRFSGRQFSNSRSEMNVSTLELGDSALYLCASSLIPSGVSYNEQFFGPGTRLTVL.

J is TRBJ2-1 and V is TRBV7-9. CDR1 is SEHNR and CDR2 is FQNEAQ in the germline V gene (reference sequence). The CDR3 is 11 amino acids. CDR3 residues: CASSRFNEQFF.

CDR3 amino acids: CASATGDEQFF. The chain joins TRBV7-3 to TRBJ2-1; TCRdb proposes TRBD1, but this gene call is untestable without DNA. Germline V lookup: CDR1 SGHTA, CDR2 FQGTGA. The CDR3 consists of 11 residues.

V usage is TRBV5-1 and J usage is TRBJ2-1; without DNA, the TCRdb call of TRBD1 cannot be checked. CDR1 is SGHRS and CDR2 is YFSETQ in the germline V gene. The CDR3 is made up of 17 amino acids. The CDR3 loop reads CASSLRPQGAILNEQFF.

The V gene is TRBV5-6, the J gene TRBJ2-3; TCRdb picks TRBD1, but there is no DNA to check that call. From germline, CDR1 is SGHDT and CDR2 YYEEEE. This CDR3 region has 16 residues. CDR3 sequence reads: CASSLVGQGVPDTQYF.

CDR3 loop: CASSLAAGSSTDTQYF. The rearrangement joins TRBV5-1 to TRBJ2-3; TCRdb's assignment of TRBD2 cannot be checked, as there is no DNA. The CDR3 is 16 amino acids. Germline CDR1 reads SGHRS; CDR2 reads YFSETQ.

This chain joins TRBV19 and TRBJ2-1. In germline, CDR1 is LNHDA, CDR2 SQIVND (reference sequence). This CDR3 contains 14 residues. The CDR3 loop is CASRNLDGYNEQFF.

The rearrangement joins TRBV4-3 to TRBJ1-4; TCRdb's D gene call, TRBD1, goes unchecked for lack of DNA. CDR1 LGHNA and CDR2 YSLEER come from the germline V gene. The length of the CDR3 is 15 residues. CDR3 protein: CASSQAPGMDEKLFF.

The rearrangement uses TRBV5-4 and TRBJ2-3; TCRdb selects TRBD1, and the lack of DNA leaves this call unchecked. CDR1 and CDR2 from the germline V gene are SGHNT and YYREEE (reference sequence). CDR3 size: 15 residues. The CDR3 loop reads CASSLDGGGTDTQYF. The entire variable domain, with the rest obtained from reference TRBV5-4 and TRBJ2-3, is as follows: ETGVTQSPTHLIKTRGQQVTLRCSSQSGHNTVSWYQQALGQGPQFIFQYYREEENGRGNFPPRFSGLQFPNYSSELNVNALELDDSALYLCASSLDGGGTDTQYFGPGTRLTVL.

The chain couples TRBV6-5 to TRBJ2-2. In germline, CDR1 is MNHEY, CDR2 SVGAGI. The CDR3 extends over 13 amino acids. The CDR3 is CASSYSESGELFF.

The chain recombines TRBV5-1 with TRBJ2-3; the D call of TRBD1 rests on TCRdb alone, since no DNA is present to check it. The CDR3 extends over 19 amino acids. Germline lookup yields CDR1 SGHRS and CDR2 YFSETQ. CDR3 sequence reads: CASSPEKNPWTGKGDTQYF.

V usage is TRBV6-6 and J usage is TRBJ1-1; checking the TCRdb D call of TRBD1 is not possible without DNA. The CDR3 is 15 amino acids. The germline gives CDR1 MNHNY, CDR2 SVGAGI (reference sequence). The chain's CDR3 is CASLRGGLGGTEAFF.

The chain carries TRBV5-1 and TRBJ2-1; without DNA, the TCRdb call of TRBD1 cannot be checked. This CDR3 region has 15 residues. Germline V CDR1 and CDR2: SGHRS, YFSETQ. The CDR3: CASSLDRPENNEQFF.

The chain uses TRBV29-1 and TRBJ2-6. The CDR3 sequence is 14 residues long. Germline V lookup: CDR1 SQVTM, CDR2 ANQGSEA. Here the CDR3 reads CSVEEGRGANVLTF.

The chain recombines TRBV5-1 with TRBJ2-7; TCRdb outputs TRBD2, but without DNA this stays unchecked. The CDR3 covers 12 residues. Germline CDR1 is SGHRS and CDR2 is YFSETQ. This chain's CDR3 is CASSFEGSEQYF.

The chain uses TRBV19 and TRBJ2-3. The CDR3 spans 12 residues. Germline CDR1 reads LNHDA; CDR2 reads SQIVND (reference sequence). CDR3 amino acids: CASSPKTDTQYF.

The chain combines TRBV7-2 with TRBJ2-3; absent DNA, TCRdb's TRBD2 call cannot be checked. Germline CDR1 is SGHTA and CDR2 is FQGNSA. This CDR3 has 18 residues. This CDR3 reads CASSLAGTSGGRTDTQYF.

This rearrangement joins TRBV6-4 to TRBJ2-3. The CDR3 has 16 amino acids. Germline lookup yields CDR1 MRHNA and CDR2 SNTAGT. The CDR3 here is CASSDMSSGSTDTQYF.

The V and J genes are TRBV6-5 and TRBJ2-7. Germline V gene lookup returns CDR1 MNHEY and CDR2 SVGAGI. This CDR3 is 11 amino acids long. The CDR3 spells CASSYYEEQYF.

This chain uses TRBV30 with TRBJ2-7. The germline V gene has CDR1 GTSNPN and CDR2 SVGIG (reference sequence). The CDR3 loop spans 12 amino acids. CDR3 loop: CAWSRRSYEQYF.

The chain joins TRBV5-1 to TRBJ2-2; the TRBD1 assignment by TCRdb is unverifiable without DNA. Looked up from germline, CDR1 is SGHRS and CDR2 is YFSETQ. This CDR3 comprises 17 residues. The CDR3 reads CASSLTGQGTNTGELFF.